This TCR beta chain was identified during a study of cytomegalovirus exposure and HLA in healthy donors (dated 2017 in TCRdb). Background for the entire study: In an earlier analysis of 550 to 750 of the donors, 276 Gb of sequence data and 95 million to 130 million unique TCR beta sequences from 150 million to 200 million T cells were reported. A handful of DR-DQ haplotypes were handled as single units for association and clustering because linkage in the cohort was strong. To predict cytomegalovirus infection status, the study brought together high-throughput TCR immunosequencing, statistical association of individual TCRs with disease status, and machine learning. The later analysis used no new phenotypic data to find candidate immune exposures, relying instead on TCR beta sequences and their occurrence across donors. A later analysis re-analyzed previously published TCR beta repertoires from hundreds of donors and added high-resolution HLA genotyping to study TCR occurrence patterns. Among the roughly 370 genotyped donors, around 81% belonged to the genetic ancestry cluster associated with self-reported Caucasian donors. Among 398 genotyped donors of the cohort, an average of roughly 240,000 unique TCR beta nucleotide sequences were sequenced per donor, around a sixth of them non-productive. The study used immunosequencing to profile the T cell repertoires of about 670 subjects and linked those repertoires to cytomegalovirus serostatus. A separate validation cohort of 100 to 150 different subjects was used in addition to the roughly 620-subject first cohort. About 280 gigabases of sequencing data and tens of millions of unique TCR sequences were included in an early release covering about 700 HLA-typed donors. The aim of the study was to test whether cataloging public T cell receptors could identify signatures of past pathogen exposure. The number of typed donors differed by locus: about 620-640 for A, B, C, DRB1 and DQB1; about 520 for DQA1; around 610 for DPA1; and 450 to 480 for DPB1. Donor age, sex, ethnicity and CMV serostatus were compiled together with the repertoire data. Every discovery cohort repertoire had been produced on one sequencing platform. To decide whether each TCR beta V gene segment behaved as functional or pseudogenic, an earlier analysis of approximately 600 of the donors relied on high-throughput TCR beta sequencing. HLA typing covered class I and class II loci at four-digit resolution. A later genetic analysis took genome-wide SNP genotypes for 398 of the 666 donors and used that subset as a discovery cohort.

The investigation overall reported the following: V-gene and J-gene trimming of TCR beta chains was associated with a missense DCLRE1C variant in a later genetic analysis, and the association was replicated in an independent cohort. The sequencing pipeline was judged likely to have produced a cluster of highly shared sequence variants as a technical artifact. Broadly in line with IMGT annotations, most TCR beta V segments showed up in productive rearrangements about 87% or about 30% of the time in an earlier analysis of several hundred of the donors. The authors suggested that the approach could potentially be generalized to other disease states and immunological phenotypes. While some public TCRs were present in many individuals, most TCR sequences turned up only very rarely across donors. According to a later analysis, parvovirus B19, influenza, CMV and Epstein-Barr virus appeared linked to several top co-occurrence clusters. For the cohort, immune exposure information was limited to CMV serostatus. A later analysis associated about 16,000 TCR beta sequences with specific HLA alleles at a false discovery rate of 0.05. Roughly uniform sequencing depth across donors was assumed in presence/absence analyses, although this assumption may not hold. The study listed 164 TCR beta chains as associated with cytomegalovirus. In a later analysis, HLA-associated TCR beta chains showed more clonal expansion and lower generation probabilities than non-associated chains that were equally common. In a later analysis, most CMV-associated TCR beta chains were found to appear HLA-restricted, with HLA associations seemingly driven largely by CMV exposure. A later genetic analysis reported fewer N-insertions in productive TCRs among donors in an Asian-associated ancestry cluster than the approximately 700-donor mean. The cohort was sequenced for TCR beta chains only, and without alpha or paired-chain data the features that could be detected were limited. When HLA alleles, especially DR and DQ, strongly co-occurred, attributing TCR associations to individual alleles was difficult. Correlated functional status among segregating V segments might be attributable to linkage disequilibrium, but an unknown experimental factor could not be ruled out. In a later analysis, TCR association rates were found to vary across HLA loci, with the most associated TCRs seen for DRB1 alleles and the fewest for HLA-C alleles. The classifier was reported to diagnose cytomegalovirus status with high specificity and sensitivity in both the original cohort and the validation cohort. HLA typing was unavailable for some donors at each locus, so association tests used only the typed subset. A few of the identified cytomegalovirus-associated TCR beta chains were confirmed in vitro to be specific for cytomegalovirus antigens. Because counts were too low, some 17 rarely observed V segments, including chromosome 9 orphons, were excluded from the earlier analysis of around 590 of the donors. Some IMGT-functional V segments, including TRBV6-2 and TRBV6-3, could not be distinguished by the 87-base-pair reads and were therefore excluded. A further reported finding was that TCR beta sequences accurately predicted the HLA-A and HLA-B alleles for most subjects in the first cohort.

The cohort consisted of 600 to 750 healthy bone marrow donors. At the time of sampling, all cohort members were nominally healthy, though unrecorded immune exposures were likely present. The donor tested CMV seronegative, placing the donor among the 352 seronegative members of the cohort. A peripheral blood sample was provided by each donor, and peripheral blood mononuclear cells were used for TCR beta sequencing. Genomic DNA extraction from the blood cell samples was performed with the Qiagen DNeasy Blood Extraction Kit. CDR1 and CDR2 are drawn from the germline V gene (reference sequence): LNHDA, SQIVND. The CDR3 holds 12 amino acids from the cysteine to the phenylalanine. Kept here is only the CDR3 DNA, which spans 36 bases and is read in frame from base 1. V gives up 8 bases and J gives up 2 bases, and the segment between their germline ends measures 9 bases. The library was prepared using the immunoSEQ multiplex PCR assay. For the multiplex PCR, a mixture combining 60 forward primers for TCR Vbeta segments and 13 reverse primers for TCR Jbeta segments was used. The CDR3 region of rearranged TCR beta genes was amplified from genomic DNA with a multiplex PCR assay. The amplified TCR beta libraries were sequenced on the Illumina HiSeq System as 87-base-pair reads. In the source study's methods: Across the 500 to 700 repertoires, a later analysis counted approximately 75 million unique TCR beta chains, roughly 11 million of which were shared by at least two donors. Raw reads were error-corrected and collapsed into unique sequences with a nearest-neighbor algorithm that merged closely related sequences to remove PCR and sequencing errors. CDR3 sequences were aligned to IMGT reference sequences to assign V, D and J gene segments. For a sequence to be retained, a match of at least six nucleotides to both a V gene segment and a J gene segment was required. Rearrangements were classified as productive when the CDR3 lacked stop codons and remained in frame with V and J, and all other rearrangements were classified as non-productive. Following IMGT convention, CDR3 was defined as the stretch from the second conserved V-encoded cysteine up to the conserved J-encoded phenylalanine. The earlier analysis of about 590 of the donors excluded sequences that lacked an unambiguous match to a single V gene segment. An earlier analysis of 587 of the donors classified V segments as functional when productive rearrangements were above 56.7% and as segregating when the standard deviation between donors was above 5%. A statistical classification framework was built to diagnose cytomegalovirus status from the catalog of TCR beta chain sequences. In a later analysis, TCR nucleotide sequences were compared against IMGT/GENE-DB human TR gene sequences so that V and J genes could be assigned. Using the TCRdist pipeline, a later analysis assigned CDR3 sequences along with most-parsimonious VDJ recombination scenarios. In a later analysis, each TCR beta chain was defined by its CDR3 amino acid sequence together with its V-gene family, and reads lacking a unique V-gene family were excluded. In a later analysis, several hundred highly shared, low-generation-probability nucleotide sequences were removed to address suspected cross-contamination and a sequencing artifact. In a later analysis, a clonal expansion index was calculated for each public chain from normalized within-repertoire ranks of inferred template counts. In a later analysis, generation probabilities were computed with a VDJ recombination model fitted to out-of-frame rearrangements, and the resulting probabilities were checked against IGoR. In a later analysis, TCR-TCR, TCR-HLA and TCR-CMV co-occurrence was scored with hypergeometric tests, and a repertoire-size bias correction was applied to TCR pairs. To estimate false discovery rates, a later analysis permuted the HLA or CMV assignments 20 times. In a later analysis, co-occurring TCRs were grouped using DBSCAN, and TCRdist sequence similarity was added for clustering within HLA-allele-positive subsets. For co-occurrence clustering, repertoires with fewer than 30,000 or more than 120,000 public chains were excluded, along with roughly 5 repertoires with anomalous nucleotide sharing. Imported from immuneACCESS, the table was reduced by TCRdb to in-frame sequences with V and J called. These copies leave out some clones; in studies compared against another copy, an unresolved V gene accounts for under half, and the cause of the remainder is not known. The V and J calls and clone size are taken from that table; D and trimming were inferred from the DNA. Present in this sample are around 120,000 clones, 75% to 90% of which were seen just once. The ten largest clonotypes hold 3% to 4% of the sample.

Note on this clone: Its antigen is unknown. No qualities accompany the bases; no much larger clone lies one base away.

The sequencing sample was made of PBMCs. Recombination connected TRBV19 to TRBJ1-1; TRBD1 is perhaps the D gene, given 6 matching bases. This TCR was sampled from a male donor in good health and CMV-seronegative. The DNA is TGTGCCAGTCTGGACAGTAACACTGAAGCTTTCTTT. This is translated as CASLDSNTEAFF.